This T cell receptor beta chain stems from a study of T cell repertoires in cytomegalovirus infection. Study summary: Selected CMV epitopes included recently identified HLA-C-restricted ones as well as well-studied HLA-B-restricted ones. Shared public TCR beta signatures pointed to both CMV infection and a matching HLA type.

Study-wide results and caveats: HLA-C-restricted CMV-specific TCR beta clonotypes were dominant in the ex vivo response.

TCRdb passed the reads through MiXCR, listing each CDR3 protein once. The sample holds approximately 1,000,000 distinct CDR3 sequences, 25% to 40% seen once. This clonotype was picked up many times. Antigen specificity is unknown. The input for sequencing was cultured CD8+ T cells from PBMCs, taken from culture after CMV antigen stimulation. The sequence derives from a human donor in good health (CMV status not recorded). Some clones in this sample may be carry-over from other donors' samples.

The CDR3 loop reads CASSFYRGSYNEQFF. The DNA of the CDR3 is TGTGCCAGCAGCTTTTACAGGGGATCCTACAATGAGCAGTTCTTC. This chain links TRBV7-9 with TRBJ2-1, with 7 bases fitting TRBD1. Germline assignment: CDR1 SEHNR and CDR2 FQNEAQ (reference sequence). CDR3 length: 15 amino acids. Trimming cost V 3 bases and J 1 base; bases outside gene matches: 3.